This T cell receptor (beta chain) came from a study of T cells in Graves' hyperthyroidism and ophthalmopathy. The CDR3 contains 15 residues. Germline V gene sequence: CDR1 DFQATT, CDR2 SNEGSKA (reference sequence). TCR beta CDR3 region amplification was performed from RNA transcripts. The HTBI set primed first-round TCR CDR3 RT-PCR. TCRdb used MiXCR to reprocess the multiplex PCR reads, holding one entry per CDR3 protein. In the table there are some 760,000 distinct CDR3 sequences, approximately 14% of which are singletons. The chain has TRBV20-1 and TRBJ2-1; the match to TRBD2 covers 8 bases. Input material: blood. This clonotype was sampled from a woman aged 18-29 years with Graves' hyperthyroidism. CDR3: CTLTQSGGGFAEQFF. The CDR3 DNA reads as TGCACCCTAACCCAGTCGGGAGGGGGTTTTGCGGAGCAGTTCTTC.